Below, one T cell receptor beta chain is given with its context. This record comes from a study of tumor-infiltrating lymphocytes in oesophageal squamous cell carcinoma. CDR1 is LGHDT and CDR2 is YNNKEL in the germline V gene (reference sequence). J lost 4 bases, V lost 4 bases, and 10 bases had no gene match. The CDR3 has 16 amino acids. TCRdb independently ran MiXCR on the PCR reads; one entry per CDR3 protein. The sample consists of tens of thousands of distinct CDR3 sequences, about 35% of them appearing once. The gene calls are TRBV3-1 and TRBJ1-3; 7 bases line up with TRBD1. This TCR was recovered from a female donor with esophageal squamous cell carcinoma. Sequenced material: esophageal tumor tissue. The CDR3 coding sequence is TGTGCCAGCAGCCTATACCGGGACAGCTCGGGAAACACCATATATTTT. Amino acids: CASSLYRDSSGNTIYF.